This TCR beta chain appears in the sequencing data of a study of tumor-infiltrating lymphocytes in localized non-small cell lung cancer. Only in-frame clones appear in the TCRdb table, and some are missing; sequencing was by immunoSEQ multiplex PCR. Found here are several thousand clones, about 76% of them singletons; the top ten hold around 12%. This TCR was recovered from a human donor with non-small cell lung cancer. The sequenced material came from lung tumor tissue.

CDR3 region: CAWTNWTSGLNTGELFF. Written as DNA, the CDR3 is TGTGCCTGGACCAATTGGACTAGCGGGTTAAACACCGGGGAGCTGTTTTTT. The V call is TRBV30, the J call TRBJ2-2, with 11 bases that match TRBD2. This CDR3 has 17 amino acids. After removal of 4 bases from V and 2 bases from J, the junction contained 9 bases not matched to a gene. CDR1 is GTSNPN, CDR2 SVGIG, per germline (reference sequence).